Listed here are 18 T cell receptor beta chains from one sample, sequenced in a study of T-cell reconstitution after alpha-beta-depleted transplantation in children (TCRdb year 2016). Explained via the paper, the treatment or condition label denotes: allogeneic hematopoietic cell transplantation with graft depleted of TCRalphabeta T cells and CD19 B cells. The library was built by means of PCR. Sequenced on an Illumina HiSeq 2500. TCR library preparation used molecular barcoding, with unique molecular identifiers applied to normalize quantification of the TCRbeta repertoire. The public sequencing data were trimmed at Q25 with fastp and processed into clonotypes with MiXCR by TCRdb, which kept only in-frame beta chains. Rows merge per CDR3 protein into single entries with the most common DNA and genes. Within this sample are about 980,000 distinct CDR3 sequences, with about 30% of them counted one time only. Of the sample, roughly 27% is held by the ten largest clones.

This material consisted of PBMCs, mostly from graft donor cells, taken 360 days after TCRalphabeta/CD19-depleted stem cell transplant. All receptors derive from a boy under two years old who had a stem cell transplant for SCID, so the T cells may come from the graft donor.

V and J are TRBV5-1 and TRBJ1-1; D is ambiguous. The germline V gene has CDR1 SGHRS and CDR2 YFSETQ. The CDR3 runs 13 residues. With 4 bases removed from V and 12 bases from J, the gap between germline ends came to 19 bases. CDR3 in DNA: TGCGCCAGCAGCCTGTGGGGTTTCAGAATTCCTTTCTTT. Translated, it gives CASSLWGFRIPFF.

CDR3 in amino acids: CASSTDREFYEQYF. The CDR3 region has the DNA TGCGCCAGCAGCACGGACAGGGAATTCTACGAGCAGTACTTC. The V and J genes are TRBV5-1 and TRBJ2-7; 8 bases map to TRBD1. This CDR3 spans 14 amino acids. Germline lookup yields CDR1 SGHRS and CDR2 YFSETQ. Germline trimming cut 4 bases from V and 3 bases from J; bases unmatched to any gene: 6.

The chain recombines TRBV20-1 with TRBJ1-4, with D uncertain. This CDR3 is built from 13 residues. With 3 bases removed from V and 6 bases from J, the gap between germline ends came to 11 bases. Looked up from germline, CDR1 is DFQATT and CDR2 is SNEGSKA (reference sequence). The CDR3 protein is CSARSTWDEKLFF. DNA for the CDR3: TGCAGTGCTAGGAGCACCTGGGATGAAAAACTGTTTTTT.

The V gene is TRBV5-1, the J gene TRBJ2-1; 8 bases align to TRBD1. The germline V gene encodes CDR1 SGHRS and CDR2 YFSETQ. CDR3 length equals 15 residues. V gave up 7 bases and J gave up 7 bases; unmatched junction bases: 13. The DNA of the CDR3 is TGCGCCAGCGCCTGGGACAGGCCTATGGGTAATGAGCAGTTCTTC. Its protein product is CASAWDRPMGNEQFF.

The CDR3 coding sequence is TGTGCCAGCAGCTTAGCCCATTCCGGTTACGGGACCTCCTACGAGCAGTACTTC. It translates to CASSLAHSGYGTSYEQYF. The rearrangement uses TRBV7-2 and TRBJ2-7; D may match TRBD1 or TRBD2 (5 bases each). This CDR3 region has 18 residues. V was trimmed by 0 bases and J by 0 bases, leaving 18 bases between them. Germline V gene sequence: CDR1 SGHTA, CDR2 FQGNSA.

This clonotype was counted only a few times. The V and J genes are TRBV5-1 and TRBJ1-6; weak D call: TRBD1 (5 bases). The CDR3 is made up of 13 amino acids. The V end was cut by 5 bases, the J end by 9 bases, with 12 bases between. CDR1 is SGHRS and CDR2 is YFSETQ in the germline V gene. The CDR3 nucleotides are TGCGCCAGCAGGGAGGGCGGGGGTTCACCCCTCCACTTT. This encodes CASREGGGSPLHF.

This clonotype was detected a few times. V is TRBV5-5 and J is TRBJ2-3; 10 bases align to TRBD1. CDR1 is SGHKS and CDR2 is YYEKEE in the germline V gene (reference sequence). The length of the CDR3 is 15 residues. The V gene end was trimmed by 4 bases and the J gene end by 3 bases; junction bases not matched to a gene: 5. The CDR3 nucleotides read TGTGCCAGCAGCACGGGACAGGGGATGACAGATACGCAGTATTTT. Amino acid sequence: CASSTGQGMTDTQYF. Based on the CDR3 plus reference TRBV5-5 and TRBJ2-3, the full variable domain is DAGVTQSPTHLIKTRGQQVTLRCSPISGHKSVSWYQQVLGQGPQFIFQYYEKEERGRGNFPDRFSARQFPNYSSELNVNALLLGDSALYLCASSTGQGMTDTQYFGPGTRLTVL.

The chain couples TRBV29-1 to TRBJ2-7, with D perhaps assigned TRBD1 or TRBD2 (5 bases each). This CDR3 has 12 residues. Per germline, CDR1 SQVTM and CDR2 ANQGSEA. V was clipped by 7 bases and J by 2 bases, with 12 bases between them. CDR3 region: CSARETAYEQYF. CDR3 nucleotide sequence: TGCAGCGCCAGGGAGACAGCCTACGAGCAGTACTTC.

The V call is TRBV12-3 or TRBV12-4, the J call TRBJ2-1; 14 bases are shared with TRBD2. The trim removed 6 bases at V and 12 bases at J, leaving 13 bases unmatched. This CDR3 has 16 residues. DNA for the CDR3: TGTGCCAGCAGCCCCCGCCGACTAGCGGGGGGGATTGTGCAGTTCTTC. Translation: CASSPRRLAGGIVQFF.

V and J are TRBV4-2 and TRBJ1-1; 9 bases agree with TRBD1. The CDR3 covers 15 residues. Germline CDR1 LGHNA, CDR2 YNFKEQ. J was trimmed by 4 bases and V by 4 bases; bases with no gene match: 7. CDR3: CASSRGDREGTEAFF. DNA for the CDR3: TGTGCCAGCAGCCGAGGGGACAGGGAGGGCACTGAAGCTTTCTTT.

CDR3 coding DNA: TGCGCCAGCAGCCAAGATTTGGGACAGCAGTATTTT. Its protein product is CASSQDLGQQYF. V is TRBV4-1 and J is TRBJ2-3; perhaps TRBD1 as D (6 bases). V gave up 0 bases and J gave up 11 bases, with 9 bases separating them. The CDR3 runs 12 residues. Per germline, CDR1 MGHRA and CDR2 YSYEKL.

V is TRBV5-6 and J is TRBJ2-1; unclear D gene. The CDR3 length is 13 residues. V shed 4 bases and J shed 6 bases, with 11 bases lying between them. Germline CDR1 reads SGHDT; CDR2 reads YYEEEE. CDR3 sequence: CASSRTESNEQFF. In DNA, the CDR3 is TGTGCCAGCAGCAGAACAGAATCCAATGAGCAGTTCTTC.

This clonotype was picked up a small number of times. This CDR3 reads CASTLAGAADTQYF. CDR3 nucleotides: TGTGCCAGCACGCTAGCGGGGGCCGCAGATACGCAGTATTTT. The chain joins TRBV28 to TRBJ2-3; 10 bases align to TRBD2. Per germline, CDR1 MDHEN and CDR2 SYDVKM. The CDR3 extends over 14 amino acids. Unmatched junction bases numbered 5, after V lost 7 bases and J lost 4 bases.

This clonotype came up a few times. As DNA, the CDR3 is TGCGCCAGCAGCTATGGGAGTGGGGGATACACCGGGGAGCTGTTTTTT. This gives the protein CASSYGSGGYTGELFF. This rearrangement joins TRBV5-1 to TRBJ2-2; D may correspond to TRBD1 or TRBD2 (5 bases each). Germline V CDR1 and CDR2: SGHRS, YFSETQ. The length of the CDR3 is 16 residues. Trimming left V 3 bases short and J 3 bases short, with 15 bases between.

This chain uses TRBV6-2 or TRBV6-3 with TRBJ1-1; 7 bases map to TRBD1. V lost 2 bases, J lost 3 bases, and 0 bases stayed unmatched. The CDR3 covers 13 residues. Looked up from germline, CDR1 is MNHEY and CDR2 is SVGEGT. CDR3 amino acids: CASSYQGDTEAFF. In DNA form, the CDR3 reads TGTGCCAGCAGTTACCAGGGGGACACTGAAGCTTTCTTT.

The chain couples TRBV12-3 or TRBV12-4 to TRBJ2-1; 8 bases are a match to TRBD1. V lost 4 bases, J lost 5 bases, and 13 bases stayed unmatched. The CDR3 is made up of 17 amino acids. CDR3 sequence reads: CASSSPVRGTGHNEQFF. Here the CDR3 DNA reads TGTGCCAGCAGTTCACCGGTGAGGGGGACAGGTCACAATGAGCAGTTCTTC.

This clonotype occurred a few times. The chain employs TRBV20-1 and TRBJ2-2; maybe TRBD1 (5 bases). There are 14 residues in the CDR3. V lost 0 bases to trimming and J lost 2 bases, with 7 bases between them. Germline assignment: CDR1 DFQATT and CDR2 SNEGSKA (reference sequence). CDR3 DNA: TGCAGTGCTAGAGAGACAGCTAACACCGGGGAGCTGTTTTTT. This translates into CSARETANTGELFF.

There are a few counts of this clonotype. The V gene is TRBV6-5, the J gene TRBJ2-3, with TRBD2 as a possible D gene (6 bases). This CDR3 has 16 residues. The V gene's germline CDR1 is MNHEY and CDR2 SVGAGI. Trimming shortened V by 4 bases and J by 0 bases, and 14 bases separated the two germline ends. DNA of the CDR3: TGTGCCAGCAGTTCCGGGACTTCCCTTAGCACAGATACGCAGTATTTT. It translates to CASSSGTSLSTDTQYF.